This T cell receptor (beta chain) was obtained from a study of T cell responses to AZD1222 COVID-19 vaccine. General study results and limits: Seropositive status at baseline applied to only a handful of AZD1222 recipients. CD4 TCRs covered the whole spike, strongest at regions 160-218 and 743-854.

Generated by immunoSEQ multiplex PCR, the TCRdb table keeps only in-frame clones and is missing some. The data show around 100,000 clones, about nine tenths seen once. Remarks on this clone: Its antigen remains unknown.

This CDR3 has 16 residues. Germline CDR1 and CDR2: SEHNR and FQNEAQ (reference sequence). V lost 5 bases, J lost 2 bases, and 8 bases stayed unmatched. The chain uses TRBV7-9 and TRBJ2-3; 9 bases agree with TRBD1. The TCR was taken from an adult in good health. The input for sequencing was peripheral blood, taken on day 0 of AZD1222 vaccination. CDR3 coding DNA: TGTGCCAGCAGCCGGACAGGGGCTTGGGACACAGATACGCAGTATTTT. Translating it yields CASSRTGAWDTDTQYF.